A selection of T cell receptor beta chains follows, all from one sample in a study of shared clonotypes between healthy human individuals. The repertoire was sequenced with immunoSEQ multiplex PCR; TCRdb's copy has only in-frame clones and lacks some. The data contain about 2.1 million clones, approximately 92% of them singletons. Sequencing was carried out using naive CD8+ T cells from PBMCs. The origin of the receptors is a man between 18 and 35 years old in good health. Some clones in this sample may be carry-over from other donors' samples. Each CDR3 is given with its conserved first and last residue. A D gene is named only where the DNA matches it firmly. Clone sizes are given selectively: once, few, many, or a class where the clone is expanded.

j_call clone_size d_call v_call cdr3_nt cdr3_aa
TRBJ1-1 once - TRBV6-4 TGTGCCAGCAGTGAAAGAGGCCCGGCTGAAGCTTTCTTT CASSERGPAEAFF
TRBJ1-2 - TRBD1 TRBV9 TGTGCCAGCAGCGCCCGGGACAGCTATGGCTACACCTTC CASSARDSYGYTF
TRBJ1-1 - - TRBV29-1 TGCAGCGTTGAAGCAGCGACAGCCGAAGCTTTCTTT CSVEAATAEAFF
TRBJ1-5 - - TRBV5-4 TGTGCCAGCAGCTTGGATCGTCAGCCCCAGCATTTT CASSLDRQPQHF
TRBJ2-7 - TRBD2 TRBV27 TGTGCCAGCAGTTTGCTAGCGGGAGCCCGTAACGAGCAGTACTTC CASSLLAGARNEQYF
TRBJ2-7 - - TRBV2 TGTGCCAGCATGGATAGCGGACCCTACGAGCAGTACTTC CASMDSGPYEQYF
TRBJ2-7 once TRBD1 TRBV27 TGTGCCAGCAGACCCGGGACAGGGGTCTCCTACGAGCAGTACTTC CASRPGTGVSYEQYF
TRBJ1-4 - TRBD1 TRBV28 TGTGCCAGCAGTACCCAGGGAGGGGGCCCTAATGAAAAACTGTTTTTT CASSTQGGGPNEKLFF
TRBJ1-1 - - TRBV4-1 TGCGCCAGCAGCCTGAAAAACGTTGGTACTGAAGCTTTCTTT CASSLKNVGTEAFF
TRBJ2-4 - TRBD1 TRBV5-6 TGTGCCAGCAGCTTGGGGACAGGGTCGAGCAACATTCAGTACTTC CASSLGTGSSNIQYF
TRBJ2-5 - - TRBV7-9 TGTGCCAGCAACGCAGATACGGACAGACAAGAGACCCAGTACTTC CASNADTDRQETQYF
TRBJ1-6 - TRBD1 TRBV11-2 TGTGCCAGCAGCACAGGACAGGGGAGATCTCTTTCACCCCTCCACTTT CASSTGQGRSLSPLHF
TRBJ2-1 - - TRBV9 TGTGCCAGCAGCGTAGGAAGCGGCGGATACAATGAGCAGTTCTTC CASSVGSGGYNEQFF
TRBJ2-4 - TRBD2 TRBV10-3 TGTGCCATCAGTGAAACTAGCGGCAAAAACATTCAGTACTTC CAISETSGKNIQYF
TRBJ2-7 - TRBD1 TRBV28 TGTGCCAGCAGTTTAGGACAGGGGAGAGTCCACGAGCAGTACTTC CASSLGQGRVHEQYF
TRBJ2-7 - - TRBV6-1 TGTGCCAGCAGTGAAGCTCTTGACAGGCGCTACGAGCAGTACTTC CASSEALDRRYEQYF
TRBJ2-1 - - TRBV7-9 TGTGCCAGCAGCCCGCCGATCCTCGTGAATGAGCAGTTCTTC CASSPPILVNEQFF
TRBJ2-1 - TRBD2 TRBV27 TGTGCCAGCAGTTTATCTGCCCGGGGGGGTGGGACTTACAATGAGCAGTTCTTC CASSLSARGGGTYNEQFF
TRBJ1-2 - - TRBV25-1 TGTGCCAGCAGTAGGCCCAGGGGAAATGGCTACACCTTC CASSRPRGNGYTF
TRBJ2-5 - - TRBV10-2 TGCGCCAGCAGAGAAGATCCGGGAGTAGAGACCCAGTACTTC CASREDPGVETQYF
TRBJ1-1 once - TRBV5-5 TGTGCCAGCAGCTTGCTAGGGATGAACACTGAAGCTTTCTTT CASSLLGMNTEAFF
TRBJ2-7 - - TRBV19 TGTGCCAGTAGTATGGACCGGGTCTCGCTTTCTGGGCAGTACTTC CASSMDRVSLSGQYF
TRBJ1-3 once - TRBV18 TGTGCCAGCTCACCATTATTCTCGGGGGAGCCCAGTGGAAACACCATATATTTT CASSPLFSGEPSGNTIYF
TRBJ1-2 - - TRBV7-2 TGTGCCAGCAGCTTAATCTCAAATTTACAGGGATTTAGCTATGGCTACACCTTC CASSLISNLQGFSYGYTF
TRBJ1-1 - - TRBV19 TGTGTCTCCGCAACAGGGAACACTGAAGCTTTCTTT CVSATGNTEAFF
TRBJ1-1 - TRBD1 TRBV5-5 TGTGCCAGCAGCTTGTATGAAACAGGGGGTAACACTGAAGCTTTCTTT CASSLYETGGNTEAFF
TRBJ2-5 - - TRBV4-3 TGCGCCAGCAGCTTATCCTCGTTCGGCCAAGAGACCCAGTACTTC CASSLSSFGQETQYF
TRBJ2-7 - TRBD1 TRBV2 TGTGCCAGCAGTGACAGGGGGCGCGTAGGCTACGAGCAGTACTTC CASSDRGRVGYEQYF
TRBJ2-7 - - TRBV7-9 TGTGCCAGCAGCCCCGCGACAGGAAGAATCTACGAGCAGTACTTC CASSPATGRIYEQYF
TRBJ1-3 - - TRBV7-8 TGTGCCAGCAGCTTAGACAGAAGCTCTGGAAACACCATATATTTT CASSLDRSSGNTIYF
TRBJ2-1 - - TRBV25-1 TGTGCCAGCAGTGATCTTCGAGGCGGGACTTTCTACAATGAGCAGTTCTTC CASSDLRGGTFYNEQFF
TRBJ1-5 - TRBD1 TRBV7-8 TGTGCCAGCAGCTTAGCGGGGAGGGACAGGCAACGGCCCCAGCATTTT CASSLAGRDRQRPQHF
TRBJ2-2 - - TRBV6-5 TGTGCCAGCAGTATCGAAGGAACCGGGGAGCTGTTTTTT CASSIEGTGELFF
TRBJ2-7 - TRBD2 TRBV6-6 TGTGCCAGCAGGTCCAGACTAGCGGGGACACTTTACGAGCAGTACTTC CASRSRLAGTLYEQYF
TRBJ2-7 - TRBD2 TRBV4-1 TGCGCCAGCAGCCCCCATGCTAGCGGCAAGGCCTACGAGCAGTACTTC CASSPHASGKAYEQYF
TRBJ2-7 once - TRBV19 TGTGCCAGTAGTACAGGGAGCGTTTACGAGCAGTACTTC CASSTGSVYEQYF
TRBJ1-1 - - TRBV28 TGTGCCAGCAGTTTGGTCGCCCAGGGTAGGGGCACTGAAGCTTTCTTT CASSLVAQGRGTEAFF
TRBJ1-1 - - TRBV28 TGTGCCAGCAGTTCACAGGTGAACACTGAAGCTTTCTTT CASSSQVNTEAFF
TRBJ2-1 - TRBD2 TRBV13 TGTGCCAGCAGCCCGTGGACTAGCGGGAGGGCAAGTGAGCAGTTCTTC CASSPWTSGRASEQFF
TRBJ2-1 - TRBD2 TRBV5-6 TGTGCCAGCAGCGAGGGGACTAGCGGATACAATGAGCAGTTCTTC CASSEGTSGYNEQFF
TRBJ2-1 - - TRBV11-2 TGTGCCAGCAGCTTATCCTATGAGCAGTTCTTC CASSLSYEQFF
TRBJ1-5 - - TRBV19 TGTGCCAGTAACAACATCTTCGGGGGTGTGGGTCAGCCCCAGCATTTT CASNNIFGGVGQPQHF
TRBJ2-7 once TRBD2 TRBV27 TGTGCCAGCAGTCCCCGCGTGGCTAGCGGCCTCTACGAGCAGTACTTC CASSPRVASGLYEQYF
TRBJ1-1 few TRBD1 TRBV30 TGTGCCTGGAGTGTAACAGGGGGCACTGAAGCTTTCTTT CAWSVTGGTEAFF
TRBJ2-7 - - TRBV5-4 TGTGCCAGCAGCCCACCGGGCAGGGGAGGCTACGAGCAGTACTTC CASSPPGRGGYEQYF
TRBJ2-5 - - TRBV9 TGTGCCAGCAGTGGAGAGACCCAGTACTTC CASSGETQYF
TRBJ2-7 - - TRBV15 TGTGCCACCAGCAGAGCCACCTTAGGGAAGCAGTACTTC CATSRATLGKQYF
TRBJ2-5 - - TRBV29-1 TGCAGCGTTGGGAATGATTGGGGGTTCCAAGAGACCCAGTACTTC CSVGNDWGFQETQYF
TRBJ2-7 - TRBD2 TRBV7-6 TGTGCCAGCAGCTCGGGACTAGCGGGAGGCCCCCCAAGCTCCTACGAGCAGTACTTC CASSSGLAGGPPSSYEQYF
TRBJ2-7 - - TRBV6-5 TGTGCCAGCAGTTTCGGGAGAAAATACGAGCAGTACTTC CASSFGRKYEQYF
TRBJ2-2 - TRBD1 TRBV28 TGTGCCAGCAGTTTGGGCAGGGGGCCCACCGGGGAGCTGTTTTTT CASSLGRGPTGELFF
TRBJ2-1 - - TRBV12-5 TGTGCTAGTGGTTTGCCATCGACTAGTATGTCCTACAATGAGCAGTTCTTC CASGLPSTSMSYNEQFF
TRBJ2-5 - - TRBV27 TGTGCCAGCAGTTTTTCAGGGGGAGGTTCGGAGACCCAGTACTTC CASSFSGGGSETQYF
TRBJ2-7 - TRBD2 TRBV28 TGTGCCAGCCGTCTAGCGGGTTCCTACGAGCAGTACTTC CASRLAGSYEQYF
TRBJ1-2 - - TRBV7-3 TGTGCCAGCAGCTCGGGTAATGGCTACACCTTC CASSSGNGYTF
TRBJ2-1 - - TRBV27 TGTGCCAGCACCTACTACAATGAGCAGTTCTTC CASTYYNEQFF
TRBJ2-7 - - TRBV7-8 TGTGCCAGCAGCCTCAGAGCGGCCTACGAGCAGTACTTC CASSLRAAYEQYF
TRBJ1-2 - TRBD1 TRBV7-9 TGTGCCAGCAGACCGCCAGGGGGCCTATATGGCTACACCTTC CASRPPGGLYGYTF
TRBJ2-3 - TRBD1 TRBV25-1 TGTGCCAGCAGTGATGCAGGGGGTGAAAGGGGTACGCAGTATTTT CASSDAGGERGTQYF